A single sample is the source of the 17 T cell receptor beta chains below, sequenced in a study of cytotoxic CD8 clonotypes in ibrutinib-treated CLL. The repertoire was sequenced with immunoSEQ multiplex PCR; TCRdb's copy has only in-frame clones and lacks some. The table shows 200,000 to 250,000 clones, with around 75% occurring only once. Sequencing was performed on PBMCs, taken after 12 months of ibrutinib treatment. All receptors come from a human donor with chronic lymphocytic leukemia.

This chain uses TRBV7-6 with TRBJ1-2; D remains ambiguous. The V end lost 1 base, the J end lost 8 bases, and 8 bases lay between the germline ends. The CDR3 loop spans 12 amino acids. Per germline, CDR1 SGHVS and CDR2 FNYEAQ. The CDR3 region is CASSLDGVGYTF. Written as DNA, the CDR3 is TGTGCCAGCAGCTTAGATGGGGTAGGCTACACCTTC.

The chain is built from TRBV5-1 and TRBJ2-3; 11 bases match TRBD2. The junction had 5 bases not matched to a gene; V was cut back by 1 base and J by 1 base. The germline V gene encodes CDR1 SGHRS and CDR2 YFSETQ. The CDR3 covers 17 residues. The CDR3 coding sequence is TGCGCCAGCAGCTTGTCCGGGACTAGCGGACGCACAGATACGCAGTATTTT. This encodes CASSLSGTSGRTDTQYF.

This clone was seen only a few times. This rearrangement joins TRBV5-1 to TRBJ2-5; 9 bases align to TRBD1. Trimming cost V 3 bases and J 4 bases; bases outside gene matches: 1. The germline gives CDR1 SGHRS, CDR2 YFSETQ. The CDR3 is 13 amino acids. The CDR3 sequence is CASSWGQGETQYF. CDR3 coding DNA: TGCGCCAGCAGCTGGGGACAGGGAGAGACCCAGTACTTC.

This chain connects TRBV23-1 to TRBJ1-2, with 8 bases lining up with TRBD1. TRBV23-1 falls under the ORF class, with uncertain function. The CDR3 loop spans 14 amino acids. The V gene end was trimmed by 3 bases and the J gene end by 4 bases; junction bases not matched to a gene: 4. CDR3 sequence reads: CASSQPDRVYGYTF. The CDR3 coding sequence is TGCGCCAGCAGTCAGCCGGACAGGGTCTATGGCTACACCTTC.

The chain uses TRBV7-2 and TRBJ2-7; D is uncertain. Germline V CDR1 and CDR2: SGHTA, FQGNSA. This CDR3 has 13 amino acids. V gave up 2 bases and J gave up 4 bases, with 9 bases separating them. CDR3 sequence reads: CASSLKVGYEQYF. CDR3 nucleotide sequence: TGTGCCAGCAGCTTAAAGGTTGGATACGAGCAGTACTTC.

The chain recombines TRBV5-6 with TRBJ1-5, with D perhaps TRBD1 (6 bases). V lost 3 bases, J lost 3 bases, and 13 bases lay in between. From germline, CDR1 is SGHDT and CDR2 YYEEEE. The CDR3 loop spans 15 amino acids. The CDR3 reads CASSSGGRNNQPQHF. In DNA, the CDR3 is TGTGCCAGCAGCTCGGGGGGGCGGAACAATCAGCCCCAGCATTTT.

The V gene is TRBV5-4, the J gene TRBJ1-6, with 9 bases matching TRBD1. The ends lost 0 bases at V and 6 bases at J; junction bases unmatched: 13. The CDR3 runs 19 residues. Germline V gives CDR1 SGHNT, CDR2 YYREEE (reference sequence). CDR3 bases: TGTGCCAGCAGCTTGGGAGTTTACGGACAGGGGTTCGGTAATTCACCCCTCCACTTT. This translates into CASSLGVYGQGFGNSPLHF.

The chain employs TRBV15 and TRBJ1-5, with 7 bases fitting TRBD1. Trimming removed 10 bases from V and 0 bases from J; junction bases left unmatched: 6. The V gene's germline CDR1 is LNHNV and CDR2 YYDKDF (reference sequence). CDR3 length: 14 residues. Written as DNA, the CDR3 is TGTGCCATTGGGACAGCTTATAGCAATCAGCCCCAGCATTTT. Amino acids: CAIGTAYSNQPQHF. Based on the CDR3 plus reference TRBV15 and TRBJ1-5, the full variable domain is DAMVIQNPRYQVTQFGKPVTLSCSQTLNHNVMYWYQQKSSQAPKLLFHYYDKDFNNEADTPDNFQSRRPNTSFCFLDIRSPGLGDTAMYLCAIGTAYSNQPQHFGDGTRLSIL.

The chain carries TRBV7-8 and TRBJ1-2; 7 bases map to TRBD1. V lost 3 bases, J lost 13 bases, and 11 bases stayed unmatched. The germline CDR1 and CDR2 sequences are SGHVS and FQNEAQ. This CDR3 is built from 13 residues. This CDR3 is CASSFPQGVQSTF. The CDR3 nucleotides are TGTGCCAGCAGCTTCCCGCAGGGGGTGCAGAGCACCTTC.

This clone appeared a few times. This same CDR3 is encoded by further DNA sequences in the sample. The chain combines TRBV11-2 with TRBJ1-2; unclear D gene. V lost 1 base to trimming and J lost 4 bases, with 4 bases between them. The CDR3 is 12 amino acids. Per the germline V gene, CDR1 is SGHAT and CDR2 is FQNNGV. The CDR3 loop is CASSLAGYGYTF. The DNA for the CDR3 is TGTGCCAGCAGCTTAGCGGGCTATGGCTACACCTTC.

Regarding this clone: Other nucleotide sequences from this sample produce the same CDR3. The chain recombines TRBV30 with TRBJ1-3; D gene unclear. V was pared by 0 bases and J by 1 base, with 4 bases between. The V gene's germline CDR1 is GTSNPN and CDR2 SVGIG (reference sequence). This CDR3 contains 13 residues. The CDR3 coding sequence is TGTGCCTGGAGTGTGGGTTCTGGAAACACCATATATTTT. This codes for CAWSVGSGNTIYF.

The chain carries TRBV15 and TRBJ2-7; tentative D call: TRBD1 (6 bases). With 0 bases removed from V and 7 bases from J, the gap between germline ends came to 16 bases. The CDR3 covers 15 residues. Germline V CDR1 and CDR2: LNHNV, YYDKDF (reference sequence). The CDR3 DNA follows: TGTGCCACCAGCAGAGAATTAGGGGACACGGAAGAGCAGTACTTC. It is translated as CATSRELGDTEEQYF.

This sequence joins TRBV27 and TRBJ1-5; 9 bases fit TRBD1. Germline lookup yields CDR1 MNHEY and CDR2 SMNVEV (reference sequence). The ends lost 6 bases at V and 2 bases at J; junction bases unmatched: 8. The CDR3 is 16 residues long. The CDR3 DNA reads TGTGCCAGCAGCCCCCAACAGGGGGCGGGCAATCAGCCCCAGCATTTT. Its protein product is CASSPQQGAGNQPQHF.

This chain joins TRBV30 and TRBJ2-1; D is perhaps TRBD2 (5 bases). The germline V and J ends were trimmed by 0 bases and 6 bases, with 12 bases remaining between them. Germline V gene lookup returns CDR1 GTSNPN and CDR2 SVGIG (reference sequence). The length of the CDR3 is 14 residues. Here the CDR3 DNA reads TGTGCCTGGAGTGTTGGGAGCGCTGGCAATGAGCAGTTCTTC. Protein product: CAWSVGSAGNEQFF. The complete variable domain, with remaining parts taken from reference TRBV30 and TRBJ2-1, reads SQTIHQWPATLVQPVGSPLSLECTVEGTSNPNLYWYRQAAGRGLQLLFYSVGIGQISSEVPQNLSASRPQDRQFILSSKKLLLSDSGFYLCAWSVGSAGNEQFFGPGTRLTVL.

This clone was observed a few times. J is TRBJ1-2 and V is TRBV30, with a tentative D call TRBD1 (6 bases). Trimming took off 0 bases at V and 5 bases at J, with 16 bases between the two ends. This CDR3 region has 15 residues. Germline V CDR1 and CDR2: GTSNPN, SVGIG (reference sequence). The CDR3 spells CAWSVLAGEGYGYTF. The CDR3 bases are TGTGCCTGGAGTGTCTTGGCAGGGGAGGGATATGGCTACACCTTC.

The rearrangement joins TRBV4-1 to TRBJ1-2; D is unresolved. The V end lost 4 bases, the J end lost 2 bases, and 14 bases lay between the germline ends. Germline V lookup: CDR1 MGHRA, CDR2 YSYEKL. The CDR3 runs to 15 residues. The CDR3 reads CASSPPGSLNYGYTF. CDR3 sequence (DNA): TGCGCCAGCAGCCCTCCGGGCAGTCTCAACTATGGCTACACCTTC.

The DNA of the CDR3 is TGTGCCTGGAGTGACGGGGGGCCTCGTGTTAATGAGCAGTTCTTC. It codes for CAWSDGGPRVNEQFF. The rearrangement uses TRBV30 and TRBJ2-1, with D perhaps matching TRBD2 (7 bases). Germline-derived CDR1 and CDR2 are GTSNPN and SVGIG (reference sequence). The CDR3 sequence is 15 residues long. With 1 base removed from V and 7 bases from J, the gap between germline ends came to 17 bases. Variable domain in full (rest from reference TRBV30 and TRBJ2-1): SQTIHQWPATLVQPVGSPLSLECTVEGTSNPNLYWYRQAAGRGLQLLFYSVGIGQISSEVPQNLSASRPQDRQFILSSKKLLLSDSGFYLCAWSDGGPRVNEQFFGPGTRLTVL.